This T cell receptor (beta chain) was recovered during a study of OX40 agonist ivuxolimab in advanced cancers. Study overall: The dose-escalation group included hepatocellular carcinoma, melanoma, renal cell carcinoma and head and neck cancer.

Measured with immunoSEQ multiplex PCR; TCRdb has only the in-frame clones, and not every one. This sample has under 85,000 clones, with roughly 93% found just once. Sampling of blood occurred at baseline, cycle 4 day 1, and cycle 7 day 1. The CDR3 is made up of 15 amino acids. Germline lookup yields CDR1 SGHVS and CDR2 FNYEAQ. V shed 5 bases, J shed 5 bases, and the junction held 8 bases outside the gene matches. The sequence was collected from an adult with an advanced solid tumor such as melanoma, head and neck, liver or kidney cancer. The sequencing here drew on CD4+ or CD8+ T cells sorted from blood, taken in a trial of the OX40 agonist ivuxolimab. The V gene is TRBV7-6, the J gene TRBJ2-5, with 10 bases that match TRBD1. CDR3 loop: CASSPIGQGVETQYF. In DNA form, the CDR3 reads TGTGCCAGCAGCCCGATTGGACAGGGGGTGGAGACCCAGTACTTC.